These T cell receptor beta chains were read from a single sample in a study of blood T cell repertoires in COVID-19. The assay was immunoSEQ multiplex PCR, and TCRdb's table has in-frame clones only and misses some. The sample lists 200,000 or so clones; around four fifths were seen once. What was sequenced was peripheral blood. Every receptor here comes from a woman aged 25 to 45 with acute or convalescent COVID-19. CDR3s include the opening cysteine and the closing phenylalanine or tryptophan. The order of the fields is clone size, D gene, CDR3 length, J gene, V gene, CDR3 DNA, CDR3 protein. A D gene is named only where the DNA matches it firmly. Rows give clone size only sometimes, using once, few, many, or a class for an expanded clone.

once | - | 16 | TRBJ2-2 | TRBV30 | TGTGCCTGGATCCCCGTTTTCATGGGGGGCACCGGGGAGCTGTTTTTT | CAWIPVFMGGTGELFF
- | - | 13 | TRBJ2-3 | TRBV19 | TGTGCCAGTAGTATTCCAGGGACAGATACGCAGTATTTT | CASSIPGTDTQYF
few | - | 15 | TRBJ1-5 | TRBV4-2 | TGTGCCAGCAGCCAAGCGCAGGGTCTCAATCAGCCCCAGCATTTT | CASSQAQGLNQPQHF
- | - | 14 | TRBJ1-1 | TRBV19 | TGTGCCAGTAGTACGACAGCTCTAGGGACTGAAGCTTTCTTT | CASSTTALGTEAFF
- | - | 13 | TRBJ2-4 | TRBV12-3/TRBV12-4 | TGTGCCAGCAGAGCCGTAGCCAAAAACATTCAGTACTTC | CASRAVAKNIQYF
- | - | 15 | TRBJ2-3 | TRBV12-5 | TGTGCTAGTGGTTTGGGGCTGTTTCCTTTGGATACGCAGTATTTT | CASGLGLFPLDTQYF
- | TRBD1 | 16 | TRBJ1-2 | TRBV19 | TGTGCCAGTAGTATCGTAGGGGACAGCGCCTTCTATGGCTACACCTTC | CASSIVGDSAFYGYTF
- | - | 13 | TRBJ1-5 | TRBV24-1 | TGTGCCACCCAACAGGGTTTCAATCAGCCCCAGCATTTT | CATQQGFNQPQHF
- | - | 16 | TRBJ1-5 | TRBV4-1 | TGCGCCAGCAGCCAAGTCTCACGTCTGGCGGATCAGCCCCAGCATTTT | CASSQVSRLADQPQHF
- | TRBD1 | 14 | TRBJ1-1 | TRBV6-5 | TGTGCCAGCAGTAAGGACAGGGTGAACACTGAAGCTTTCTTT | CASSKDRVNTEAFF
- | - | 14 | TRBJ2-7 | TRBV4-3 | TGCGCCAGCAGCCAAGAAGACACGACCTACGAGCAGTACTTC | CASSQEDTTYEQYF
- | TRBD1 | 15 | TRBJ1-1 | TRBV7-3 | TGTGCCAGCAGCTTTGGACAGGTCAGCATTACAGAAGCTTTCTTT | CASSFGQVSITEAFF
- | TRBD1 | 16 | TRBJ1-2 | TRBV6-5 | TGTGCCAGCAGTTCCACGGACAGGGGAGGTGGGGTAGGCTACACCTTC | CASSSTDRGGGVGYTF
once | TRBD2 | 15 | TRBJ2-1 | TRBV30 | TGTGCCTGGAGCGAGGGGACTAGCGGTTTCAATGAGCAGTTCTTC | CAWSEGTSGFNEQFF
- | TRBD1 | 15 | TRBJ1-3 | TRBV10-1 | TGCGCCAGCAGTGACGACAGGGACACTGGAAACACCATATATTTT | CASSDDRDTGNTIYF
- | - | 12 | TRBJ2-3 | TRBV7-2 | TGTGCCAGCGCGACTAGCACAGATACGCAGTATTTT | CASATSTDTQYF
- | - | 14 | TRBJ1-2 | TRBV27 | TGTGCCAGCAGGGGTGAGGGATCTAACTATGGCTACACCTTC | CASRGEGSNYGYTF
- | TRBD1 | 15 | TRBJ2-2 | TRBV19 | TGTGCCAGTAGGGCCCCGGGACAGGTCACCGGGGAGCTGTTTTTT | CASRAPGQVTGELFF
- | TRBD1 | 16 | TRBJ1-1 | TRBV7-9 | TGTGCCAGCAGCTTAGGGGGTGGACAGGGCGAACTTGAAGCTTTCTTT | CASSLGGGQGELEAFF
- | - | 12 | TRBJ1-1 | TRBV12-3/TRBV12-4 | TGTGCCAGCAGTTTATCCTCCCCTGAAGCTTTCTTT | CASSLSSPEAFF
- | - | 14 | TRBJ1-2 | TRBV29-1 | TGCAGCGTTTCAACAGGGAAGTCGAACTATGGCTACACCTTC | CSVSTGKSNYGYTF
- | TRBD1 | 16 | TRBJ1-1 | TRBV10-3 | TGTGCCATCAGTGAGTATGTCCAGGGGGCGCAAACTGAAGCTTTCTTT | CAISEYVQGAQTEAFF
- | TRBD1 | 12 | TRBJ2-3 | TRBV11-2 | TGTGCCAGCAGGACAGGGGAACCTACGCAGTATTTT | CASRTGEPTQYF
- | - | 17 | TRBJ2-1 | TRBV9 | TGTGCCAGCAGCGTAGAACCGAGCGGGTTCTCCTACAATGAGCAGTTCTTC | CASSVEPSGFSYNEQFF
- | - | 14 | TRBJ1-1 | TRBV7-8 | TGTGCCAGCAGCTTACGCCCAGCGGGAACTGAAGCTTTCTTT | CASSLRPAGTEAFF
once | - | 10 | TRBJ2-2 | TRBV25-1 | TGTGCTTCGGGTACCGGGGAGCTGTTTTTT | CASGTGELFF